The T cell receptor (beta chain) described here comes from a study of OX40 agonist ivuxolimab in advanced cancers. Study background: Patients in the trial were receiving intravenous ivuxolimab every 2 weeks, at doses of 0.01 to 10 mg/kg. Those treated in dose escalation had hepatocellular carcinoma, melanoma, renal cell cancer or head and neck cancer. Study findings and constraints: Nonresponders included some who also had low normalized T-cell clonal expansion. At 0.1 to 3.0 mg/kg, CD4+ and CD8+ blood T cells expanded clonally by week 6.

Sequenced by immunoSEQ multiplex PCR; TCRdb stores in-frame clones only, minus some. The table records 50,000 or so clones, roughly nine tenths of them present only once. As regards this clone: Its antigen remains unidentified.

Germline assignment: CDR1 SEHNR and CDR2 FQNEAQ (reference sequence). The CDR3 spans 13 residues. The V end was cut by 1 base, the J end by 10 bases, with 13 bases between. The TCR comes from an adult with an advanced solid tumor such as melanoma, head and neck, liver or kidney cancer. The rearrangement uses TRBV7-9 and TRBJ1-1; D is undetermined. Sequencing used CD4+ or CD8+ T cells sorted from blood, obtained in a trial of the OX40 agonist ivuxolimab. The CDR3 bases are TGTGCCAGCAGCTTAGGAGGCAGCTTGCCAGCTTTCTTT. It codes for CASSLGGSLPAFF.